The 6 T cell receptor beta chains below were found in one sample sequenced in a study of blood T cell repertoires in COVID-19. Produced via immunoSEQ multiplex PCR; TCRdb's table is partial and in-frame only. Of under 100,000 clones listed, approximately 78% are singletons. Sequences were obtained from peripheral blood. Source of these receptors: a human donor in a cohort sampled during active COVID-19.

The chain has TRBV4-1 and TRBJ1-3; 7 nucleotides line up with TRBD1. This CDR3 has 18 residues. CDR1 and CDR2 (germline): MGHRA, YSYEKL. With V trimmed by 1 base and J by 2 bases, 11 bases remained unmatched. The chain's CDR3 is CASSQARDSRIAGNTIYF. In DNA, the CDR3 is TGCGCCAGCAGCCAAGCTAGGGACAGTCGGATCGCTGGAAACACCATATATTTT.

The V call is TRBV7-9, the J call TRBJ2-1; possible D gene TRBD2, 6 bases. The ends were cut back, 1 base at V and 7 bases at J, with 14 bases in the middle. The CDR3 runs to 15 residues. Germline CDR1 is SEHNR and CDR2 is FQNEAQ (reference sequence). CDR3 sequence reads: CASSLVAGKYNEQFF. Here the CDR3 DNA reads TGTGCCAGCAGCTTAGTTGCGGGGAAATATAATGAGCAGTTCTTC.

This chain links TRBV7-3 with TRBJ1-1; D gene unclear. Between the trimmed V and J ends, which lost 0 bases and 0 bases, there was a span of 11 bases. The CDR3 consists of 16 residues. The germline CDR1 and CDR2 sequences are SGHTA and FQGTGA. CDR3 DNA: TGTGCCAGCAGCTTAACGTTTGCCGGTGTGAACACTGAAGCTTTCTTT. This gives the protein CASSLTFAGVNTEAFF.

This sequence joins TRBV11-3 and TRBJ2-7, with 7 positions matching TRBD1. Germline CDR1 SGHNT, CDR2 YENEEA. The CDR3 has 13 amino acids. The V and J ends lost 5 bases and 6 bases, in that order; junction bases with no gene match: 7. The CDR3 sequence: CASSIRQGFEQYF. DNA for the CDR3: TGTGCCAGCAGCATCAGACAGGGCTTCGAGCAGTACTTC.

This clone has only a few counts. This sequence joins TRBV4-1 and TRBJ1-2; TRBD1 matches at 8 bases. V was clipped by 3 bases and J by 7 bases; unmatched bases: 1. CDR1 is MGHRA, CDR2 YSYEKL, per germline. The CDR3 length is 12 residues. This CDR3 is CASSQDRVGYTF. The CDR3 DNA sequence: TGCGCCAGCAGCCAGGACAGGGTTGGCTACACCTTC.

This chain joins TRBV6-2 or TRBV6-3 and TRBJ1-2; D is uncertain. V gave up 2 bases and J gave up 7 bases, with 11 bases separating them. The CDR3 is 13 amino acids. The germline V gene encodes CDR1 MNHEY and CDR2 SVGEGT. CDR3 protein: CASSYVRGFGYTF. The CDR3 nucleotides are TGTGCCAGCAGTTACGTTCGGGGATTTGGCTACACCTTC.